A selection of T cell receptor beta chains follows, all from one sample in a study of T cells in Graves' hyperthyroidism and ophthalmopathy. TCRdb redid the calling of the multiplex PCR reads with MiXCR, one entry per CDR3 protein. Of 200,000 to 300,000 distinct CDR3 sequences listed, around 24% were seen once; the top ten hold about a third. The sequenced sample consisted of blood. The receptors stem from a middle-aged woman with Graves' ophthalmopathy. The CDR3 runs from the conserved cysteine through the conserved F or W. A D gene is named only where the DNA matches it firmly. Size is stated for part of the rows, as once, few or many counts, or as a class when the clone is expanded.

clone size	V gene	D gene	J gene	CDR3 protein	CDR3 DNA
many	TRBV20-1	TRBD2	TRBJ2-7	CSANPPGLAGVLLFHEQYF	TGCAGTGCTAATCCACCGGGACTAGCGGGAGTGCTCCTCTTCCACGAGCAGTACTTC
.	TRBV19	.	TRBJ2-7	CASSIETGRTYEQYF	TGTGCCAGTAGTATTGAGACAGGGAGGACCTACGAGCAGTACTTC
many	TRBV6-1	TRBD1	TRBJ1-1	CASSPYRGTEAFF	TGTGCCAGCAGTCCCTACAGGGGCACTGAAGCTTTCTTT
few	TRBV27	.	TRBJ1-1	CASSSAREGTEAFF	TGTGCCAGCAGCTCGGCTCGGGAGGGCACTGAAGCTTTCTTT
many	TRBV28	.	TRBJ1-1	CASTLGQGLTEAFF	TGTGCCAGCACCCTAGGGCAGGGATTGACTGAAGCTTTCTTC
many	TRBV11-2	.	TRBJ2-7	CASSRDFSSYEQYF	TGTGCCAGCAGCAGGGACTTCAGCTCCTACGAGCAGTACTTC
many	TRBV20-1	TRBD1	TRBJ2-7	CSARQGGDEQYF	TGCAGTGCACGACAGGGGGGCGACGAGCAGTACTTC
.	TRBV10-3	TRBD1	TRBJ1-5	CAISDGGGENQPQHF	TGTGCCATCAGTGATGGAGGGGGCGAAAATCAGCCCCAGCATTTT
many	TRBV30	.	TRBJ1-6	CAWNPFRSYNSPLHF	TGTGCCTGGAATCCGTTTCGCTCCTATAATTCACCCCTCCACTTT
many	TRBV20-1	TRBD1	TRBJ1-2	CSARDQVGQGANYGYTF	TGCAGTGCTAGAGATCAGGTTGGACAGGGGGCTAACTATGGCTACACCTTC
many	TRBV6-1	TRBD2	TRBJ2-2	CASSESGTKNTGELFF	TGTGCCAGCAGTGAATCCGGGACTAAGAACACCGGGGAGCTGTTTTTT
many	TRBV6-5	.	TRBJ2-2	CASSYRTDTGELFF	TGTGCCAGCAGTTATCGGACAGACACCGGGGAGCTGTTTTTT
many	TRBV11-1	TRBD1	TRBJ1-3	CASRKGSGGVRNTIYF	TGTGCCAGCAGGAAAGGGTCAGGGGGCGTACGGAACACCATATATTTT
.	TRBV18	.	TRBJ2-7	CASSPAGRGLYEQYF	TGTGCCAGCTCACCAGCGGGTAGGGGCTTATACGAGCAGTACTTC
.	TRBV13	TRBD1	TRBJ1-5	CASSFRANRQGHSNQPQHF	TGTGCCAGCAGCTTTCGGGCAAATCGACAGGGCCATAGCAATCAGCCCCAGCATTTT
many	TRBV3-1	TRBD1	TRBJ2-7	CASSRTGDTSYEQYF	TGTGCCAGCAGCCGAACAGGGGATACTTCCTACGAGCAGTACTTC
many	TRBV5-1	TRBD1	TRBJ2-5	CASSLGQGNGETQYF	TGCGCCAGCAGCCTAGGACAGGGGAACGGAGAGACCCAGTACTTC
few	TRBV5-1	TRBD2	TRBJ2-2	CASTPGRGAHTGELFF	TGCGCCAGCACCCCGGGGCGGGGGGCCCACACCGGGGAGCTGTTTTTT
many	TRBV4-1	.	TRBJ2-7	CASSQDYHRVGSYEQYF	TGCGCCAGCAGCCAAGATTACCACAGGGTGGGCTCCTACGAGCAGTACTTC
many	TRBV20-1	TRBD2	TRBJ2-7	CSAPGGSSGSRAHEQYF	TGCAGTGCTCCCGGGGGGTCTAGCGGGAGTCGGGCCCACGAGCAGTACTTC
many	TRBV30	.	TRBJ2-2	CAWSGLITGELFF	TGTGCCTGGAGTGGGCTTATCACCGGGGAGCTGTTTTTT
.	TRBV20-1	.	TRBJ2-7	CSARNLDYEQYF	TGCAGTGCTAGGAACTTGGATTACGAGCAGTACTTC
many	TRBV25-1	TRBD1	TRBJ1-3	CASSAGGLAGNTIYF	TGTGCCAGCAGTGCAGGGGGCTTGGCTGGAAACACCATATATTTT
few	TRBV30	.	TRBJ2-7	CAWSVVQGTYEQYF	TGTGCCTGGAGTGTTGTACAGGGCACCTACGAGCAGTACTTC
many	TRBV28	.	TRBJ2-7	CASSFLYEQYF	TGTGCCAGCAGTTTTCTATACGAGCAGTACTTC
.	TRBV6-1	.	TRBJ1-2	CASSEALMLIGIAGGYTF	TGTGCCAGCAGTGAAGCCCTCATGTTAATAGGAATAGCGGGGGGCTACACCTTC
many	TRBV5-1	.	TRBJ2-7	CASSFNGDFSYEQYF	TGCGCCAGCAGCTTTAATGGTGACTTCTCCTACGAGCAGTACTTC
.	TRBV7-2	.	TRBJ2-5	CASSLGNRETQYF	TGTGCCAGCAGCTTGGGGAACCGAGAGACCCAGTACTTC
many	TRBV20-1	TRBD2	TRBJ2-2	CSARGAGMNTGELFF	TGCAGTGCTAGGGGAGCGGGGATGAACACCGGGGAGCTGTTTTTT
many	TRBV25-1	TRBD2	TRBJ2-7	CASSETPGLAAKSSYEQYF	TGTGCCAGCAGTGAAACCCCGGGACTAGCGGCGAAGAGCTCCTACGAGCAGTACTTC
.	TRBV6-5	.	TRBJ1-3	CASSYVGSGNTIYF	TGTGCCAGCAGTTACGTCGGCTCTGGAAACACCATATATTTT
many	TRBV6-2/TRBV6-3	TRBD2	TRBJ2-2	CASSFGLAGVGNTGELFF	TGTGCCAGCAGTTTCGGACTAGCGGGAGTGGGGAACACCGGGGAGCTGTTTTTT
many	TRBV4-2	TRBD1	TRBJ2-7	CASSQDIGTGTWEQYF	TGTGCCAGCAGCCAAGATATTGGGACAGGGACATGGGAGCAGTACTTC
.	TRBV5-1	.	TRBJ2-6	CASSSGLLASHSGANVLTF	TGCGCCAGCAGCTCAGGTCTCCTAGCATCTCACTCTGGGGCCAACGTCCTGACTTTC
.	TRBV29-1	TRBD2	TRBJ2-7	CSVEATGTTSYEQYF	TGCAGCGTTGAAGCAACCGGGACTACCTCCTACGAGCAGTACTTC
.	TRBV19	.	TRBJ1-1	CATGPANTEAFF	TGTGCCACCGGACCGGCGAACACTGAAGCTTTCTTT
many	TRBV11-1	.	TRBJ2-4	CASSLGETGNNIQYF	TGTGCCAGCAGCTTAGGGGAGACAGGAAATAACATTCAGTACTTC
many	TRBV20-1	TRBD2	TRBJ2-7	CSSLEKLAGKGYEQYF	TGCAGTTCGCTGGAAAAGTTAGCGGGAAAGGGTTACGAGCAGTACTTC
many	TRBV7-8	TRBD1	TRBJ1-2	CASSSGGGYTF	TGTGCCAGCAGCTCAGGGGGCGGCTACACCTTC
many	TRBV12-3/TRBV12-4	.	TRBJ1-1	CASREAGTEAFF	TGTGCCAGCAGGGAGGCGGGGACTGAAGCTTTCTTT